These T cell receptor beta chains were read from a single sample in a study of cytomegalovirus exposure and HLA in healthy donors. Generated by immunoSEQ multiplex PCR, the TCRdb table keeps only in-frame clones and is missing some. Among about 98,000 clones, roughly three quarters were seen once, and the ten largest hold roughly 1.4%. The sequenced sample consisted of PBMCs. All receptors come from a man aged 35-49 years in good health and CMV-seronegative. Both conserved end residues are part of each CDR3. D genes are given only for firm matches. The size of a clone is reported for some rows only, either as once, few or many, or as a class for expanded clones.

TRBJ2-1,.,TRBV7-3,TRBD2,TGTGCCAGCAGAGTTAGCGGGGGGGCCCTGAATGAGCAGTTCTTC,CASRVSGGALNEQFF
TRBJ2-7,.,TRBV5-6,.,TGTGCCAGCAGCTCTGGGCGGGGCTACGAGCAGTACTTC,CASSSGRGYEQYF
TRBJ2-3,.,TRBV15,.,TGTGCCACCAGCAGAGATCGAGGACAGAATTTTTTT,CATSRDRGQNFF
TRBJ2-1,.,TRBV5-1,TRBD2,TGCGCCAGCAGCTTCGGGGGAGGGCGGGACAATGAGCAGTTCTTC,CASSFGGGRDNEQFF
TRBJ1-2,.,TRBV4-1,TRBD1,TGCGCCAGCAGCCCCGGCCCAGGGGGATGCGGCTACACCTTC,CASSPGPGGCGYTF
TRBJ1-5,once,TRBV4-2,.,TGTGCCAGCAGCCTGACAGAGGAACCCCATCAGCCCCAGCATTTT,CASSLTEEPHQPQHF
TRBJ2-1,.,TRBV5-4,.,TGTGCCAGCAGGTCCGACAATGAGCAGTTCTTC,CASRSDNEQFF
TRBJ2-7,few,TRBV7-2,.,TGTGCCAGCAGCCCAAACAGGGTAAGCCACGAGCAGTACTTC,CASSPNRVSHEQYF
TRBJ2-5,.,TRBV12-5,TRBD1,TGTGCTAGTGGTCCCCAGGACAGGACCGGCCAAGAGACCCAGTACTTC,CASGPQDRTGQETQYF
TRBJ2-1,.,TRBV27,TRBD2,TGTGCCAGCAGTCGGGCAGCGGGGGGGCTCTACAATGAGCAGTTCTTC,CASSRAAGGLYNEQFF
TRBJ1-5,.,TRBV10-2,.,TGCGCCAGCAGTGAGTCGGATTTTGAGGAGCCCCAGCATTTT,CASSESDFEEPQHF
TRBJ1-5,.,TRBV27,TRBD1,TGTGCCAGCAGTTCGACAGGGTTCAATCAGCCCCAGCATTTT,CASSSTGFNQPQHF
TRBJ1-5,.,TRBV15,.,TGTGCCACCAGCAGGTATGATGAGCCGTCTTCTACCCATTTT,CATSRYDEPSSTHF
TRBJ2-5,.,TRBV18,.,TGTGCCAGCTCACTAGATAGCGGACAAGAGACCCAGTACTTC,CASSLDSGQETQYF
TRBJ1-2,.,TRBV18,.,TGTGCCAGCTCACCCGGGGGGCTCTATGGCTACACCTTC,CASSPGGLYGYTF
TRBJ1-6,.,TRBV29-1,.,TGCAGCGCCCGGACAGCGAATAATTCACCCCTCCACTTT,CSARTANNSPLHF
TRBJ2-5,.,TRBV5-1,.,TGCGCCAGCCGACCCCCCGGGACACCGTACCAAGAGACCCAGTACTTC,CASRPPGTPYQETQYF
TRBJ2-2,few,TRBV9,.,TGTGCCAGCAGCCCCCGACCGGGATCGGTCGGGGAGCTGTTTTTT,CASSPRPGSVGELFF
TRBJ2-1,.,TRBV5-1,TRBD1,TGCGCCAGCAGCTTGGACGGACAGGGTATGAGCTGGGACTACAATGAGCAGTTCTTC,CASSLDGQGMSWDYNEQFF
TRBJ2-7,.,TRBV1,.,TGCACCAGCAGCCAAGATCAGGACAGGGCTAGCTCCTACGAGCAGTACTTC,CTSSQDQDRASSYEQYF
TRBJ2-3,.,TRBV10-3,.,TGTGCCATCAGTGGGGGGGTAGATACGCAGTATTTT,CAISGGVDTQYF
TRBJ2-7,.,TRBV12-5,TRBD1,TGTGCTAGCTCTCGGGGACAGGATAGTACCTGGACGGGCGGCCCCTTGAAGTACGAGCAGTACTTC,CASSRGQDSTWTGGPLKYEQYF